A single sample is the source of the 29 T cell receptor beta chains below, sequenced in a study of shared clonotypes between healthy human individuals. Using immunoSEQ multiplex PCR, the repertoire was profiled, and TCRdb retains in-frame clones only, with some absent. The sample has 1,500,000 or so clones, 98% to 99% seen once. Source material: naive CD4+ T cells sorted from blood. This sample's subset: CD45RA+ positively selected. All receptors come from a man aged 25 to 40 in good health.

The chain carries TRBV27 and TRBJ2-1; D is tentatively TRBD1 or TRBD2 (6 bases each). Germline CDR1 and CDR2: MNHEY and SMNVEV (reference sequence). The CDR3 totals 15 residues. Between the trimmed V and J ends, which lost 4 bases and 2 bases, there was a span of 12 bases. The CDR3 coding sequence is TGTGCCAGCAGTTGGGGGGCTAAACCCTACAATGAGCAGTTCTTC. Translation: CASSWGAKPYNEQFF.

CDR3 protein: CASSFGGPGELFF. The CDR3 nucleotides are TGTGCCAGCAGTTTTGGTGGTCCCGGGGAGCTGTTTTTT. The chain recombines TRBV28 with TRBJ2-2; no firm D call. This CDR3 spans 13 amino acids. The germline V gene encodes CDR1 MDHEN and CDR2 SYDVKM. Trimming took 3 bases from V and 6 from J, leaving 8 bases between them.

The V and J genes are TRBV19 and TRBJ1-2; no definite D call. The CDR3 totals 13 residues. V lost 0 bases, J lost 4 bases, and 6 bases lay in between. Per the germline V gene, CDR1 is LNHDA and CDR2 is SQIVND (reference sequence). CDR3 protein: CASSIDSAYGYTF. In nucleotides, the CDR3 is TGTGCCAGTAGTATAGACAGCGCCTATGGCTACACCTTC.

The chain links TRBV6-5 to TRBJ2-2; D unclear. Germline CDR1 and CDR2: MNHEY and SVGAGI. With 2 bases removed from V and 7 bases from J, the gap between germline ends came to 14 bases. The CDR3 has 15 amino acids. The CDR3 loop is CASSYGPPNYGELFF. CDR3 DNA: TGTGCCAGCAGTTACGGACCCCCGAATTACGGGGAGCTGTTTTTT.

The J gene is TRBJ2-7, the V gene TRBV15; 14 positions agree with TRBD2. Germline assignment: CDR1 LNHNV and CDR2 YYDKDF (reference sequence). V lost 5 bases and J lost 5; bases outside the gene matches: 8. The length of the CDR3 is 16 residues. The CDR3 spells CATSGRLAGGPDEQYF. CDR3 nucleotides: TGTGCCACCAGCGGAAGACTAGCGGGAGGGCCAGACGAGCAGTACTTC.

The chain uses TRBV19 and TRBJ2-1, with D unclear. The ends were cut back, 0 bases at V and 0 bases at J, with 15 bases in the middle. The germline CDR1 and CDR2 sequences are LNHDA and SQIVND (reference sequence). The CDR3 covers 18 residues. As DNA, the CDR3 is TGTGCCAGTAGTATAGACCCACCCCAGGCCAGCTCCTACAATGAGCAGTTCTTC. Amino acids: CASSIDPPQASSYNEQFF.

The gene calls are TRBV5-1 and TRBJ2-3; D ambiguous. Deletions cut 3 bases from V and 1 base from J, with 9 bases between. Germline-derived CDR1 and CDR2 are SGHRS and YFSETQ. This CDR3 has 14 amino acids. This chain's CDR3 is CASSWGIGTDTQYF. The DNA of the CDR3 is TGCGCCAGCAGCTGGGGTATTGGCACAGATACGCAGTATTTT.

The CDR3 is CATSRVSANQPQHF. The CDR3 DNA reads as TGTGCCACCAGCAGAGTTTCAGCAAATCAGCCCCAGCATTTT. This chain links TRBV15 with TRBJ1-5; D gene uncertain. There are 14 residues in the CDR3. V was pared by 1 base and J by 4 bases, with 8 bases between. Per germline, CDR1 LNHNV and CDR2 YYDKDF (reference sequence).

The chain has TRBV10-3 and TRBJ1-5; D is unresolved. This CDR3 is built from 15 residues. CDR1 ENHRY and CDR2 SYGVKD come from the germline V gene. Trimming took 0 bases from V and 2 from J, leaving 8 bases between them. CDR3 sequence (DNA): TGTGCCATCAGTGAGTCTCTAGAGGGCAATCAGCCCCAGCATTTT. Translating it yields CAISESLEGNQPQHF.

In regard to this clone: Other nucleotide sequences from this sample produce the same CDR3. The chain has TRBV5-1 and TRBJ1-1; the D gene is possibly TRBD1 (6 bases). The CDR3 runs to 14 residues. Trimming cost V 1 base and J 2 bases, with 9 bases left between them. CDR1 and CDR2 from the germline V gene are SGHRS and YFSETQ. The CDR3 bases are TGCGCCAGCAGCTTGTCACAGGGTAACACTGAAGCTTTCTTT. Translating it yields CASSLSQGNTEAFF.

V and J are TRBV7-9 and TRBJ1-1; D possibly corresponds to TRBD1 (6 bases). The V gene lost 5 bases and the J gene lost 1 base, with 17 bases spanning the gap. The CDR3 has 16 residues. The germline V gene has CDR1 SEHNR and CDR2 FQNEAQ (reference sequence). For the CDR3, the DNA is TGTGCCAGCAGCACTCACCGGGACACCAAGAACACTGAAGCTTTCTTT. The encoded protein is CASSTHRDTKNTEAFF.

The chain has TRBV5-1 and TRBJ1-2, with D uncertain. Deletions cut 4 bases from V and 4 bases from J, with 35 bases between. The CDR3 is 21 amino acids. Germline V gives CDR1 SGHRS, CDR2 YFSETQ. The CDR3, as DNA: TGCGCCAGCAGCCCCCATCCAACCAACAGTTATAGAGGACCCGATGGCTATGGCTACACCTTC. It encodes CASSPHPTNSYRGPDGYGYTF.

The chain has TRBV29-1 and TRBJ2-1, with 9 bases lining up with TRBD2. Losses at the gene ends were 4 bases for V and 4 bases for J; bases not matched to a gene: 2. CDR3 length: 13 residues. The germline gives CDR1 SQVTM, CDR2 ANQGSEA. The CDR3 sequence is CSVGGRVYNEQFF. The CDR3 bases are TGCAGCGTTGGCGGGAGGGTGTACAATGAGCAGTTCTTC.

CDR3 DNA sequence: TGTGCCAGCAGCAGGAAGGCCGATCAGCCCCAGCATTTT. It yields the protein CASSRKADQPQHF. This chain uses TRBV7-9 with TRBJ1-5; D is unresolved. The ends were cut back, 5 bases at V and 5 bases at J, with 10 bases in the middle. Germline V CDR1 and CDR2: SEHNR, FQNEAQ (reference sequence). This CDR3 contains 13 residues.

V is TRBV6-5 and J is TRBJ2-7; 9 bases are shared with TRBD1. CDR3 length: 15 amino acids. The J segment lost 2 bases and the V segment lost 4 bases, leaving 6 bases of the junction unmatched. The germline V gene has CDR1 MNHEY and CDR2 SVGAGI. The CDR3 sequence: CASSLTGTGPYEQYF. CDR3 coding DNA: TGTGCCAGCAGTTTAACCGGGACAGGGCCCTACGAGCAGTACTTC.

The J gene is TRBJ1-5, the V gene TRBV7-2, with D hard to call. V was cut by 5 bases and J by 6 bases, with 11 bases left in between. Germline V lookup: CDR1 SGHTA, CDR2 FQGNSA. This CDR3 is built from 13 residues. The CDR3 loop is CASSDSLGQPQHF. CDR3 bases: TGTGCCAGCAGCGACTCTCTTGGTCAGCCCCAGCATTTT.

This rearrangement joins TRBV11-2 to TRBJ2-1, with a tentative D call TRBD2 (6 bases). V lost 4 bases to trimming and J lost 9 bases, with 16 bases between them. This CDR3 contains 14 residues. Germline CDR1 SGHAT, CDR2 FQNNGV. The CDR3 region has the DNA TGTGCCAGCAGCTGGACAATTAGCGGCGTTGAGCAGTTCTTC. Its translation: CASSWTISGVEQFF.

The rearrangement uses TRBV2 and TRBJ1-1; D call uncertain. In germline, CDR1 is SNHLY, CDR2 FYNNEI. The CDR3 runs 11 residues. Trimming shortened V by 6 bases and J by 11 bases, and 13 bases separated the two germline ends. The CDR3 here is CASRLVIDAFF. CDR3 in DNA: TGTGCCAGCAGACTGGTAATTGACGCTTTCTTT.

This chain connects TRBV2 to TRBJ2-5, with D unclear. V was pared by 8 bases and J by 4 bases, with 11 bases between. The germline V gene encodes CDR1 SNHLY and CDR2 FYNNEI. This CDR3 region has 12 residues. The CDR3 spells CASGTSGETQYF. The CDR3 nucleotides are TGTGCCAGCGGAACCTCGGGAGAGACCCAGTACTTC.

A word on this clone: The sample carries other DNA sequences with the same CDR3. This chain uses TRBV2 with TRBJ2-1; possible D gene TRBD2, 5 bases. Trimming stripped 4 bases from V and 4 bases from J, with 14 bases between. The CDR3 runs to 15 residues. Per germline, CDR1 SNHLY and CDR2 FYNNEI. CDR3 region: CASSGDRGSYNEQFF. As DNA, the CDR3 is TGTGCCAGCAGTGGGGATCGTGGGAGTTACAATGAGCAGTTCTTC.

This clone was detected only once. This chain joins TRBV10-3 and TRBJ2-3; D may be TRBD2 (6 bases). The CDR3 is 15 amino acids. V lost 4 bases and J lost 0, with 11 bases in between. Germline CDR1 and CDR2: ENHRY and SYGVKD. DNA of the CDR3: TGTGCCATCAGTGTCAAGGGACTGAGCACAGATACGCAGTATTTT. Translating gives CAISVKGLSTDTQYF.

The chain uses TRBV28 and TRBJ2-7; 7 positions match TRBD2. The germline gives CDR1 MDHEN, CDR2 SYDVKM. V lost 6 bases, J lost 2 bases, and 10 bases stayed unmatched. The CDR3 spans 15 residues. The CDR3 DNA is TGTGCCAGCAGCCCTGGGGGGGTTTCGGCCTACGAGCAGTACTTC. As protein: CASSPGGVSAYEQYF.

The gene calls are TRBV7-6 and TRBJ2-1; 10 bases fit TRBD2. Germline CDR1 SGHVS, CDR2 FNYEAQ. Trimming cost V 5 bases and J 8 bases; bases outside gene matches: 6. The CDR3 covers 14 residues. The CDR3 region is CASSHPSGSDEQFF. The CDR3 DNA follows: TGTGCCAGCAGCCATCCTAGCGGGAGTGATGAGCAGTTCTTC.

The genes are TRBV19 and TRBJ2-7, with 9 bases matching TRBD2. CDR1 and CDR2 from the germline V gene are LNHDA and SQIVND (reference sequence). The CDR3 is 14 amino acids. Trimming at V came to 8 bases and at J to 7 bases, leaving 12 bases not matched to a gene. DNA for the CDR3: TGTGCCAGTGAGCGAGCGGGAGGCCCGGGAGAGCAGTACTTC. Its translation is CASERAGGPGEQYF.

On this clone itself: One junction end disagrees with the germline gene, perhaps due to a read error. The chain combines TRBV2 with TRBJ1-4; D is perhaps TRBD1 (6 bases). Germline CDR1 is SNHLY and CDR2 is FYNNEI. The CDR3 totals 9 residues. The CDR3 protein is CALGPRGPF. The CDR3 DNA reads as TGTGCCCTAGGACCGCGGGGGCCTTTT. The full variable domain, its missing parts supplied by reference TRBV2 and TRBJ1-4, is EPEVTQTPSHQVTQMGQEVILRCVPISNHLYFYWYRQILGQKVEFLVSFYNNEISEKSEIFDDQFSVERPDGSNFTLKIRSTKLEDSAMYFCALGPRGPFGSGTQLSVL.

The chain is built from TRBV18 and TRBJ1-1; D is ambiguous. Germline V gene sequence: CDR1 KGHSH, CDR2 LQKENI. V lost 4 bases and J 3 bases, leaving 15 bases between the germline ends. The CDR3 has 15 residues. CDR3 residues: CASSLTTTRDTEAFF. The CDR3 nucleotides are TGTGCCAGCTCACTCACCACCACCAGAGACACTGAAGCTTTCTTT. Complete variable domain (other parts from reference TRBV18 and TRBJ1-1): NAGVMQNPRHLVRRRGQEARLRCSPMKGHSHVYWYRQLPEEGLKFMVYLQKENIIDESGMPKERFSAEFPKEGPSILRIQQVVRGDSAAYFCASSLTTTRDTEAFFGQGTRLTVV.

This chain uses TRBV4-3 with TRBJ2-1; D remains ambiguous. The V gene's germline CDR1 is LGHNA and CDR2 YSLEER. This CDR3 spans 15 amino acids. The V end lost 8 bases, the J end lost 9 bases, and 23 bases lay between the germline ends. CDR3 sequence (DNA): TGCGCCAGCCGGCTCCGATGGGGTTTGCGTAGTGAGCAGTTCTTC. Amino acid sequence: CASRLRWGLRSEQFF.

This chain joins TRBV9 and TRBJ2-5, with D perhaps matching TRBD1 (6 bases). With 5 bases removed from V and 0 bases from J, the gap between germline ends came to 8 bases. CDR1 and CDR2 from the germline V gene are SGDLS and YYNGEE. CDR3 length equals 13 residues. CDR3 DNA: TGTGCCAGCAGTAGACAGGACCAAGAGACCCAGTACTTC. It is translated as CASSRQDQETQYF.

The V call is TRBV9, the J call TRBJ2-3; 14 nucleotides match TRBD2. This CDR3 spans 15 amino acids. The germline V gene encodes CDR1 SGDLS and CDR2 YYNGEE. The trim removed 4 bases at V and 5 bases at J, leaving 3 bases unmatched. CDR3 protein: CASSQTSGRVDTQYF. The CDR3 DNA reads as TGTGCCAGCAGCCAGACTAGCGGGAGGGTAGATACGCAGTATTTT.